This TCR beta chain originates from a study of blood T cell repertoires in COVID-19. Study-level information: Samples taken during acute and convalescent COVID-19 were collected in the United States, Italy and Spain. Sources were T cells, B-cell-depleted T cells, or PBMCs; the material itself was cDNA or gDNA.

Authors' methods: How many nucleated cells were present was estimated from reference gene primer amplification. Some clones are missing from TCRdb's copy, which holds only in-frame ones; the method was immunoSEQ multiplex PCR. V and J calls and clone size are copied from that table; D and trimming were computed from the DNA. The sample lists 140,000 to 150,000 clones, 80% to 90% occurring once. Those enrolled in Seattle joined during active infection and were followed longitudinally afterward. This CDR3 contains 15 residues. Trimming removed 1 base from V and 2 bases from J, with 15 bases in between. Germline V CDR1 and CDR2: GTSNPN, SVGIG (reference sequence).

This rearrangement joins TRBV30 to TRBJ2-7, with D perhaps TRBD1 (6 bases). The specimen was peripheral blood. This sequence was found in a man younger than 35 with COVID-19, enrolled during active disease. CDR3 nucleotide sequence: TGTGCCTGGAGTGCCCTCCGGGACAACCCCTACGAGCAGTACTTC. This translates into CAWSALRDNPYEQYF.